These 25 T cell receptor beta chains were all obtained from the same sample, sequenced in a study of blood T cell repertoires in COVID-19. Generated by immunoSEQ multiplex PCR, the TCRdb table keeps only in-frame clones and is missing some. Among some 300,000 clones listed, about 91% were seen once. Sample: peripheral blood. The receptors shown here come from a woman aged 25 to 39 who had recovered from COVID-19.

The chain recombines TRBV5-4 with TRBJ2-3; 11 nucleotides agree with TRBD2. The CDR3 length is 17 residues. Germline values: CDR1 SGHNT, CDR2 YYREEE (reference sequence). V trimming: 0 bases; J trimming: 4 bases; junction bases outside the gene matches: 7. The CDR3 protein is CASSLVGLAGGPDTQYF. Here the CDR3 DNA reads TGTGCCAGCAGCTTGGTCGGGTTAGCGGGGGGGCCAGATACGCAGTATTTT.

The rearrangement uses TRBV7-3 and TRBJ2-1, with D perhaps TRBD2 (6 bases). V lost 6 bases and J lost 7, with 19 bases in between. CDR1 is SGHTA, CDR2 FQGTGA, per germline. This CDR3 region has 15 residues. The CDR3 bases are TGTGCCAGCAGTAATTACGGGAGACCAAAAAATGAGCAGTTCTTC. It is translated as CASSNYGRPKNEQFF.

This clone was seen only a few times. The chain couples TRBV3-1 (or the pseudogene TRBV3-2) to TRBJ1-5; no clear D gene. V was shortened by 3 bases and J by 5 bases, with 11 bases between the two germline ends. Germline values: CDR1 LGHDT, CDR2 YNNKEL (reference sequence). There are 14 residues in the CDR3. Written as DNA, the CDR3 is TGTGCCAGCAGCCAGGGTGGAGCGTATCAGCCCCAGCATTTT. Translation: CASSQGGAYQPQHF.

The J gene is TRBJ2-3, the V gene TRBV5-1, with D possibly being TRBD2 (7 bases). There are 15 residues in the CDR3. Trimming shortened V by 2 bases and J by 4 bases, and 14 bases separated the two germline ends. Germline-derived CDR1 and CDR2 are SGHRS and YFSETQ. The CDR3 reads CASSFRGGASDTQYF. The CDR3 DNA follows: TGCGCCAGCAGCTTCCGTGGGGGGGCCTCAGATACGCAGTATTTT.

The chain combines TRBV29-1 with TRBJ1-1; D is unclear. CDR1 and CDR2 (germline): SQVTM, ANQGSEA. Deletions cut 7 bases from V and 3 bases from J, with 12 bases between. The CDR3 has 12 amino acids. In DNA form, the CDR3 reads TGCAGCGCTGGAGCCGGGGACACTGAAGCTTTCTTT. This sequence encodes CSAGAGDTEAFF.

This chain connects TRBV29-1 to TRBJ1-1, with 8 bases lining up with TRBD1. In germline, CDR1 is SQVTM, CDR2 ANQGSEA. The CDR3 sequence is 14 residues long. Trimming took 5 bases from V and 3 from J; bases not matched to a gene: 8. CDR3 sequence reads: CSVRQGASDTEAFF. For the CDR3, the DNA is TGCAGCGTTCGGCAGGGGGCATCGGACACTGAAGCTTTCTTT.

The CDR3 here is CASRVGTGFGEKLFF. The CDR3 coding sequence is TGTGCCAGCAGGGTTGGGACAGGGTTTGGCGAAAAACTGTTTTTT. This chain connects TRBV28 to TRBJ1-4; 9 bases fit TRBD1. Trimming took 6 bases from V and 8 from J; bases not matched to a gene: 10. This CDR3 has 15 residues. CDR1 and CDR2 (germline): MDHEN, SYDVKM.

V usage is TRBV28 and J usage is TRBJ2-7; D unresolved. Per the germline V gene, CDR1 is MDHEN and CDR2 is SYDVKM. This CDR3 region has 11 residues. The V end lost 6 bases, the J end lost 8 bases, and 11 bases lay between the germline ends. The CDR3 DNA reads TGTGCCAGCAGCCGTAGTAGCAAGCAGTACTTC. Protein sequence: CASSRSSKQYF.

Notes on this clone: At one of its ends the junction is not consistent with the germline gene, which may arise from a read error. CDR3 in DNA: TGTGCCATCAGTGAATCCCCTGGGGGGACCCTTGGCTTC. It translates to CAISESPGGTLGF. The chain is built from TRBV10-3 and TRBJ1-2; D may be TRBD1 (5 bases). The CDR3 is 13 amino acids. In germline, CDR1 is ENHRY, CDR2 SYGVKD.

V gene TRBV28 combines with J gene TRBJ1-1, with D maybe TRBD1 (6 bases). The CDR3 is made up of 15 amino acids. V was cut by 5 bases and J by 1 base, with 14 bases left in between. CDR1 is MDHEN and CDR2 is SYDVKM in the germline V gene. This chain's CDR3 is CASSISGTRNTEAFF. CDR3 nucleotides: TGTGCCAGCAGTATTTCCGGGACACGGAACACTGAAGCTTTCTTT.

The V and J genes are TRBV2 and TRBJ2-5; 10 positions match TRBD2. The CDR3 has 15 residues. J gave up 0 bases and V 8 bases, and 6 bases lay outside the gene matches. Germline CDR1 SNHLY, CDR2 FYNNEI. The CDR3 DNA reads TGTGCCAGCGGGAAGCGGGGGGGCGACCAAGAGACCCAGTACTTC. It yields the protein CASGKRGGDQETQYF.

This clone was counted a few times. This same CDR3 is encoded by further DNA sequences in the sample. This sequence joins TRBV6-4 and TRBJ2-3, with 10 bases lining up with TRBD2. Per the germline V gene, CDR1 is MRHNA and CDR2 is SNTAGT. This CDR3 comprises 15 residues. The J segment lost 4 bases and the V segment lost 0 bases, leaving 1 base of the junction unmatched. The CDR3 DNA reads TGTGCCAGCAGTGACTCGAGCGGGGGGGCAGATACGCAGTATTTT. Translation: CASSDSSGGADTQYF.

CDR3 residues: CASSPLQGTVRNYEQYF. Here the CDR3 DNA reads TGTGCCAGCAGCCCCCTCCAGGGGACAGTTCGTAACTACGAGCAGTACTTC. The chain recombines TRBV3-1 (or the pseudogene TRBV3-2) with TRBJ2-7, with 7 nucleotides matching TRBD1. J gave up 3 bases and V 4 bases, and 15 bases lay outside the gene matches. Per the germline V gene, CDR1 is LGHDT and CDR2 is YNNKEL (reference sequence). The CDR3 has 17 amino acids.

The chain links TRBV19 to TRBJ1-1; 8 bases align to TRBD1. The CDR3 totals 14 residues. In germline, CDR1 is LNHDA, CDR2 SQIVND (reference sequence). V was pared by 6 bases and J by 5 bases, with 8 bases of the junction left unmatched. CDR3 residues: CASRESGGRTEAFF. For the CDR3, the DNA is TGTGCCAGTAGGGAATCAGGGGGCCGGACTGAAGCTTTCTTT.

The rearrangement links TRBV6-4 to TRBJ2-2; 7 bases agree with TRBD1. CDR1 is MRHNA, CDR2 SNTAGT, per germline. This CDR3 is built from 19 residues. V dropped 2 bases and J dropped 1; count of bases not matched to a gene: 13. CDR3 coding DNA: TGTGCCAGCAGTGACCAACGAGAGGAAAGGACAGGGAACACCGGGGAGCTGTTTTTT. As protein: CASSDQREERTGNTGELFF.

This chain uses TRBV12-5 with TRBJ2-4; 7 bases line up with TRBD2. The J segment lost 1 base and the V segment lost 9 bases, leaving 9 bases of the junction unmatched. The CDR3 is 15 amino acids. In germline, CDR1 is LGHNT, CDR2 FRNRAP. CDR3 protein: CARGGSEGAKNIQYF. CDR3 DNA sequence: TGTGCTAGGGGGGGGTCTGAGGGGGCCAAAAACATTCAGTACTTC.

This clone showed up just a few times. The chain couples TRBV19 to TRBJ2-1; a weak D match, TRBD1 (6 bases). In germline, CDR1 is LNHDA, CDR2 SQIVND (reference sequence). This CDR3 spans 16 amino acids. V was pared by 8 bases and J by 3 bases, with 20 bases between. CDR3 amino acids: CASVGATPKGYNEQFF. In DNA, the CDR3 is TGTGCCAGTGTGGGGGCGACACCCAAGGGCTACAATGAGCAGTTCTTC.

The chain's CDR3 is CATQGTGIPNYGYTF. CDR3 coding DNA: TGTGCCACACAGGGGACGGGGATACCTAACTATGGCTACACCTTC. The chain links TRBV2 to TRBJ1-2; 7 bases match TRBD1. Looked up from germline, CDR1 is SNHLY and CDR2 is FYNNEI. V dropped 10 bases and J dropped 0; count of bases not matched to a gene: 11. The CDR3 spans 15 residues.

The chain uses TRBV6-5 and TRBJ1-2, with D perhaps matching TRBD1 (5 bases). CDR1 and CDR2 (germline): MNHEY, SVGAGI. With 7 bases removed from V and 5 bases from J, the gap between germline ends came to 11 bases. CDR3 size: 12 residues. For the CDR3, the DNA is TGTGCCAGCACTCTCAGGGATTATGGCTACACCTTC. As protein: CASTLRDYGYTF.

The chain uses TRBV5-1 and TRBJ1-1, with 8 bases lining up with TRBD1. V lost 4 bases to trimming and J lost 3 bases; unmatched junction nucleotides: 5. From germline, CDR1 is SGHRS and CDR2 YFSETQ. This CDR3 has 14 residues. This chain's CDR3 is CASSRPQGDTEAFF. CDR3 in DNA: TGCGCCAGCAGCCGTCCACAGGGGGACACTGAAGCTTTCTTT.

This clone appeared once. The chain recombines TRBV6-5 with TRBJ2-2; D ambiguous. Trimming pared 6 bases from V and 6 bases from J, leaving 14 bases between. This CDR3 is 14 amino acids long. Per germline, CDR1 MNHEY and CDR2 SVGAGI. The CDR3 region is CASRKTAGAGELFF. The CDR3 DNA sequence: TGTGCCAGCAGAAAAACCGCCGGAGCCGGGGAGCTGTTTTTT.

The chain joins TRBV5-8 to TRBJ1-2; 10 bases agree with TRBD1. Losses at the gene ends were 6 bases for V and 7 bases for J; bases not matched to a gene: 12. The CDR3 loop spans 15 amino acids. Per germline, CDR1 SGHTS and CDR2 YDEGEE. The CDR3 spells CASTTNVRDRGGYTF. For the CDR3, the DNA is TGTGCCAGCACAACCAACGTTCGGGACAGGGGTGGCTACACCTTC.

The CDR3: CASKEPGQGIRETQYF. The CDR3 coding sequence is TGTGCCAGCAAGGAGCCGGGACAGGGAATCCGGGAGACCCAGTACTTC. This chain joins TRBV7-2 and TRBJ2-5, with 9 bases lining up with TRBD1. The CDR3 covers 16 residues. CDR1 is SGHTA, CDR2 FQGNSA, per germline. V trimming: 7 bases; J trimming: 5 bases; junction bases outside the gene matches: 14.

The chain uses TRBV19 and TRBJ2-1, with TRBD1 matching 10 bases. With 6 bases clipped from V and 4 bases from J, the junction kept 6 bases outside the gene matches. The length of the CDR3 is 15 residues. CDR1 LNHDA and CDR2 SQIVND come from the germline V gene (reference sequence). DNA for the CDR3: TGTGCCAGTAGATTCCTGGGACAGGGGTACAATGAGCAGTTCTTC. Its protein product is CASRFLGQGYNEQFF. Drawing the rest from reference TRBV19 and TRBJ2-1, the complete variable domain is DGGITQSPKYLFRKEGQNVTLSCEQNLNHDAMYWYRQDPGQGLRLIYYSQIVNDFQKGDIAEGYSVSREKKESFPLTVTSAQKNPTAFYLCASRFLGQGYNEQFFGPGTRLTVL.

The rearrangement joins TRBV6-2 or TRBV6-3 to TRBJ2-5, with D unresolved. V was cut by 5 bases and J by 3 bases, with 10 bases left in between. Germline values: CDR1 MNHEY, CDR2 SVGEGT. The CDR3 contains 13 residues. The DNA for the CDR3 is TGTGCCAGCAGTGGATCTAGAGAAGAGACCCAGTACTTC. It translates to CASSGSREETQYF.